Below, one T cell receptor (beta chain) is given with its context. This specimen belongs to a study of blood T cell repertoires in COVID-19. Germline-derived CDR1 and CDR2 are LNHDA and SQIVND (reference sequence). V trimming: 5 bases; J trimming: 4 bases; junction bases outside the gene matches: 21. The CDR3 is 20 amino acids. Study processing details: Counts of nucleated cells, estimated from reference gene primer amplification, were obtained. Measured with immunoSEQ multiplex PCR; TCRdb has only the in-frame clones, and not every one. For V, J and clone size, that table is used; D and trimming come from the DNA. The sample lists roughly 190,000 clones; 85% to 90% were seen once.

Sequencing input: peripheral blood. The V gene is TRBV19, the J gene TRBJ2-2; TRBD2 agrees at 8 bases. This sequence was found in a man aged 40-55 years with active or convalescent COVID-19. CDR3 in amino acids: CASSYNSGISVSRGTGELFF. CDR3 nucleotides: TGTGCCAGTAGTTATAATAGCGGGATTTCGGTTTCTCGGGGCACCGGGGAGCTGTTTTTT.